This TCR beta chain was documented in a study of cytomegalovirus exposure and HLA in healthy donors. Broader study findings: An analysis done earlier found most TCR beta V segments productive about 87% or about 30% of the time. Despite most TCR sequences being rare, some public TCRs occurred in many donors. It was about 150 TCR beta chains that were listed as cytomegalovirus-associated.

The V gene end was trimmed by 11 bases and the J gene end by 4 bases; junction bases not matched to a gene: 12. Germline loops: CDR1 MNHNS, CDR2 SASEGT. The CDR3 covers 14 residues. PCR amplification relied on 60 Vbeta primers (plus 13 Jbeta primers). In the original analysis: It was a later analysis that counted about 80 million unique TCR beta chains, of which some 9.9 million were shared. Repertoires were generated with immunoSEQ multiplex PCR, while TCRdb's copy carries only in-frame clones and drops some. The DNA gave D and trimming, while V, J and clone size come from that table. The table lists some 120,000 clones, 80% to 85% of them singletons, with 0.95% to 1.4% in the top ten. Of note for this clone: Its antigen remains unknown.

This TCR came from a young woman in good health and CMV-seronegative. The rearrangement links TRBV6-1 to TRBJ2-7; 9 bases align to TRBD1. Sequenced material: PBMCs. This CDR3 is CAATGTGMYYEQYF. For the CDR3, the DNA is TGTGCCGCTACCGGGACAGGGATGTATTACGAGCAGTACTTC.